Below are 13 T cell receptor beta chains sequenced from a single sample in a study of T-cell memory formation after mild COVID-19. One entry per CDR3 protein results from TCRdb running MiXCR on the 5' RACE reads. The sample consists of hundreds of thousands of distinct CDR3 sequences, 18% of them appearing once. The sample was PBMCs or a T cell subset sorted from them (not recorded which). Receptors originate from an adult woman who had mild COVID-19 (a few samples of this study predate the infection). Cell type and time point are not known.

This clonotype was detected a few times. The chain uses TRBV20-1 and TRBJ1-2; 12 nucleotides match TRBD1. This CDR3 is 17 amino acids long. Germline CDR1 is DFQATT and CDR2 is SNEGSKA (reference sequence). V shed 0 bases and J 7 bases; nucleotides not matched to a gene: 12. CDR3 protein: CSARDGYARDRGPGYTF. The CDR3, as DNA: TGCAGTGCTAGAGATGGATACGCCCGGGACAGGGGGCCTGGCTACACCTTC.

This clonotype was seen more than once but under ten times. V usage is TRBV6-2 or TRBV6-3 and J usage is TRBJ2-3, with D possibly being TRBD1 (6 bases). Germline CDR1 reads MNHEY; CDR2 reads SVGEGT. Between the trimmed V and J ends, which lost 5 bases and 5 bases, there was a span of 17 bases. This CDR3 region has 15 residues. The CDR3: CASSSLVAGEDTQYF. The DNA of the CDR3 is TGTGCCAGCAGTAGCCTCGTGGCAGGGGAAGATACGCAGTATTTT.

This clonotype was picked up a small number of times. This rearrangement joins TRBV24-1 to TRBJ2-1; 7 bases are shared with TRBD2. This CDR3 region has 18 residues. Germline CDR1 KGHDR, CDR2 SFDVKD. V trimming: 4 bases; J trimming: 7 bases; junction bases outside the gene matches: 18. The CDR3 DNA is TGTGCCACCAGTGACGCGCTGGTCCGGGGAGGGTGGAGGAATGAGCAGTTCTTC. Amino acid sequence: CATSDALVRGGWRNEQFF.

The V and J genes are TRBV12-3 or TRBV12-4 and TRBJ1-2, with TRBD1 matching over 7 bases. This CDR3 is 13 amino acids long. Trimming at V came to 6 bases and at J to 6 bases, leaving 7 bases not matched to a gene. The CDR3 sequence: CASRLGTADGYTF. The CDR3, as DNA: TGTGCCAGCAGGCTCGGGACAGCCGATGGCTACACCTTC.

This clonotype has at least ten counts. The chain uses TRBV4-2 and TRBJ2-7; 8 bases map to TRBD2. CDR1 is LGHNA, CDR2 YNFKEQ, per germline. The junction had 7 bases not matched to a gene; V was cut back by 1 base and J by 5 bases. CDR3 length: 15 residues. In DNA form, the CDR3 reads TGTGCCAGCAGCCAAGGAGCGGGAGTATGGGACGAGCAGTACTTC. The encoded protein is CASSQGAGVWDEQYF.

In its sample, this clonotype was seen once. The chain has TRBV20-1 and TRBJ1-1; D unresolved. The CDR3 covers 14 residues. From germline, CDR1 is DFQATT and CDR2 SNEGSKA (reference sequence). The CDR3 here is CSGIGDSMNTEAFF. The CDR3 coding sequence is TGCAGCGGCATTGGGGATTCGATGAACACTGAAGCTTTCTTT.

In its sample, this clonotype was seen a few times. The rearrangement links TRBV20-1 to TRBJ2-3; a possible D gene is TRBD2 (5 bases). CDR3 size: 16 residues. CDR1 is DFQATT and CDR2 is SNEGSKA in the germline V gene (reference sequence). V was cut by 3 bases and J by 2 bases, with 18 bases left in between. CDR3 nucleotide sequence: TGCAGTGCTAGGCGCCCCCTCTCGGGGAACACAGATACGCAGTATTTT. It encodes CSARRPLSGNTDTQYF.

This clonotype was observed a few times. The J gene is TRBJ2-3, the V gene TRBV5-4; 10 bases are shared with TRBD2. Germline trimming cut 0 bases from V and 4 bases from J; bases unmatched to any gene: 5. Per germline, CDR1 SGHNT and CDR2 YYREEE (reference sequence). The CDR3 contains 16 residues. CDR3 amino acids: CASSLGASGGSDTQYF. CDR3 DNA: TGTGCCAGCAGCTTGGGGGCTAGCGGGGGTTCAGATACGCAGTATTTT.

This clonotype was counted between two and nine times. V and J are TRBV3-1 and TRBJ2-3; no clear D gene. The ends were cut back, 5 bases at V and 4 bases at J, with 13 bases in the middle. This CDR3 region has 14 residues. Germline CDR1 is LGHDT and CDR2 is YNNKEL (reference sequence). The CDR3 DNA sequence: TGTGCCAGCAGCTTCAGTCTAGAGGCAGATACGCAGTATTTT. Translating gives CASSFSLEADTQYF.

V gene TRBV10-3 combines with J gene TRBJ2-3; D tentatively fits TRBD1 or TRBD2 (5 bases each). V gave up 8 bases and J gave up 0 bases, with 15 bases separating them. The V gene's germline CDR1 is ENHRY and CDR2 SYGVKD. The CDR3 loop spans 15 amino acids. The CDR3 sequence is CAIGRGPPSTDTQYF. CDR3 coding DNA: TGTGCCATCGGTCGGGGACCACCTAGCACAGATACGCAGTATTTT.

The chain recombines TRBV7-2 with TRBJ2-3, with 8 nucleotides matching TRBD2. CDR1 is SGHTA, CDR2 FQGNSA, per germline. This CDR3 is 16 amino acids long. J gave up 0 bases and V 5 bases, and 7 bases lay outside the gene matches. Here the CDR3 DNA reads TGTGCCAGCAGCGCCCGCCCTAGCGGGAGCACAGATACGCAGTATTTT. Translation: CASSARPSGSTDTQYF.

This clonotype showed up just once. The chain carries TRBV6-2 or TRBV6-3 and TRBJ2-1; D is uncertain. This CDR3 has 13 residues. V was shortened by 8 bases and J by 5 bases, with 13 bases between the two germline ends. CDR1 is MNHEY, CDR2 SVGEGT, per germline. CDR3 sequence reads: CASGFGRHNEQFF. As DNA, the CDR3 is TGTGCCAGCGGTTTCGGGCGGCACAATGAGCAGTTCTTC.

The CDR3 protein is CASSPGQGLSEKLFF. The CDR3 DNA reads TGTGCCAGCAGCCCCGGACAGGGTTTGAGTGAAAAACTGTTTTTT. The chain recombines TRBV5-4 with TRBJ1-4, with TRBD1 identical over 8 bases. The CDR3 has 15 amino acids. The trim removed 4 bases at V and 7 bases at J, leaving 9 bases unmatched. Germline V lookup: CDR1 SGHNT, CDR2 YYREEE (reference sequence).